This TCR beta chain was identified during a study of blood T cell repertoires in COVID-19. Study background: Samples of COVID-19 (acute and convalescent) were obtained from the United States, Italy and Spain. T cells, B-cell-depleted T cells, or PBMCs supplied cDNA or gDNA.

Per the original data handling: Reference gene primer amplification in the assay estimated nucleated cell counts. Libraries were prepared by immunoSEQ multiplex PCR; TCRdb keeps only in-frame clonotypes and omits some of them. The V and J calls and clone size are taken from that table; D and trimming were inferred from the DNA. The repertoire holds 90,000 to 100,000 clones, with about nine tenths as singletons. Trimming removed 2 bases at V and 1 base at J, with 5 bases between. The germline CDR1 and CDR2 sequences are MNHEY and SMNVEV (reference sequence). The CDR3 is 13 residues long. The rearrangement joins TRBV27 to TRBJ1-1; D is possibly TRBD1 (5 bases). Material for sequencing was peripheral blood. The TCR comes from a man aged 45-65 years with acute or convalescent COVID-19. CDR3 loop: CASSLGQNTEAFF. CDR3 in DNA: TGTGCCAGCAGTTTAGGACAGAACACTGAAGCTTTCTTT.